A single sample gave rise to the 20 T cell receptor beta chains below, sequenced in a study of blood T cell repertoires in COVID-19. Sequencing used immunoSEQ multiplex PCR; TCRdb keeps in-frame clones, though not all of them. This table has approximately 210,000 clones, approximately 86% appearing once. The sequenced sample was PBMCs or T cells enriched from blood (not recorded which). The source of these receptors is a woman younger than 45 who had recovered from COVID-19.

This chain joins TRBV7-6 and TRBJ1-1, with 7 bases matching TRBD1. The germline gives CDR1 SGHVS, CDR2 FNYEAQ. This CDR3 comprises 14 residues. The junction had 7 bases not matched to a gene; V was cut back by 0 bases and J by 9 bases. CDR3: CASSLADPTGKAFF. CDR3 DNA: TGTGCCAGCAGCTTAGCGGATCCGACAGGGAAAGCTTTCTTT. The full variable domain, its missing parts supplied by reference TRBV7-6 and TRBJ1-1, is GAGVSQSPRYKVTKRGQDVALRCDPISGHVSLYWYRQALGQGPEFLTYFNYEAQQDKSGLPNDRFSAERPEGSISTLTIQRTEQRDSAMYRCASSLADPTGKAFFGQGTRLTVV.

V usage is TRBV28 and J usage is TRBJ1-4; D might be TRBD1 (6 bases). The CDR3 length is 15 residues. Trimming pared 6 bases from V and 0 bases from J, leaving 11 bases between. Germline V gene sequence: CDR1 MDHEN, CDR2 SYDVKM. In nucleotides, the CDR3 is TGTGCCAGCAGGCAACAGGGCGCAACTAATGAAAAACTGTTTTTT. Translation gives CASRQQGATNEKLFF.

This chain joins TRBV25-1 and TRBJ1-1; 7 bases match TRBD1. V gave up 1 base and J gave up 2 bases; unmatched junction bases: 4. This CDR3 has 15 residues. From germline, CDR1 is MGHDK and CDR2 SYGVNS. For the CDR3, the DNA is TGTGCCAGCAGTGAATCCCGACAGGGAAACACTGAAGCTTTCTTT. Amino acid sequence: CASSESRQGNTEAFF.

CDR3 coding DNA: TGTGCCAGCAGCTTAGGATCCCCAGGGAGGTCACCCCTCCACTTT. Amino acid sequence: CASSLGSPGRSPLHF. The rearrangement links TRBV11-3 to TRBJ1-6; perhaps TRBD1 as D (5 bases). CDR3 length equals 15 residues. Trimming cost V 1 base and J 10 bases, with 14 bases left between them. CDR1 is SGHNT, CDR2 YENEEA, per germline.

V and J are TRBV3-1 (or the pseudogene TRBV3-2) and TRBJ1-1, with 8 nucleotides matching TRBD1. The CDR3 loop spans 13 amino acids. Germline CDR1 reads LGHDT; CDR2 reads YNNKEL (reference sequence). The V and J ends lost 1 base and 7 bases, in that order; junction bases with no gene match: 2. The CDR3 DNA is TGTGCCAGCAGCCAAGTTACAGGGGGTGAAGCTTTCTTT. Translation gives CASSQVTGGEAFF.

There are a few counts of this clone. The chain has TRBV11-3 and TRBJ2-3; TRBD1 might be the D (6 bases). This CDR3 is built from 15 residues. Deletions cut 5 bases from V and 1 base from J, with 13 bases between. CDR1 and CDR2 from the germline V gene are SGHNT and YENEEA. In DNA, the CDR3 is TGTGCCAGCAGCCCTCTGACAGGTCGCACAGATACGCAGTATTTT. Translated, it gives CASSPLTGRTDTQYF.

V is TRBV6-5 and J is TRBJ1-3; the D is unclear. Trimming took off 5 bases at V and 0 bases at J, with 11 bases between the two ends. The CDR3 runs to 15 residues. Germline-derived CDR1 and CDR2 are MNHEY and SVGAGI. CDR3 sequence (DNA): TGTGCCAGCAGTATGAGGTCCGTCTCTGGAAACACCATATATTTT. Its translation is CASSMRSVSGNTIYF.

This rearrangement joins TRBV27 to TRBJ2-1; 10 bases line up with TRBD2. The V segment lost 5 bases and the J segment 0 bases; nucleotides outside the gene matches: 7. CDR3 length equals 17 residues. Germline-derived CDR1 and CDR2 are MNHEY and SMNVEV (reference sequence). In nucleotides, the CDR3 is TGTGCCAGCAGTGAGCGACTAGCGGGTAGCTCCTACAATGAGCAGTTCTTC. Translation gives CASSERLAGSSYNEQFF.

This rearrangement joins TRBV6-4 to TRBJ2-1, with 7 nucleotides matching TRBD2. The trim removed 6 bases at V and 8 bases at J, leaving 10 bases unmatched. The CDR3 spans 14 residues. Looked up from germline, CDR1 is MRHNA and CDR2 is SNTAGT. Here the CDR3 reads CASSSIAGGDEQFF. The CDR3 coding sequence is TGTGCCAGCAGCTCAATAGCGGGTGGGGATGAGCAGTTCTTC.

The chain couples TRBV12-3 or TRBV12-4 to TRBJ1-2; weak D call: TRBD1 (6 bases). There are 12 residues in the CDR3. The germline V and J ends were trimmed by 7 bases and 2 bases, with 8 bases remaining between them. Written as DNA, the CDR3 is TGTGCCAGCATGGACAGAAACTATGGCTACACCTTC. Translating gives CASMDRNYGYTF.

The CDR3 loop reads CASIMDRGGEAFF. The CDR3 DNA is TGTGCCAGTATTATGGACAGGGGCGGTGAAGCTTTCTTT. This chain connects TRBV19 to TRBJ1-1, with 9 bases identical to TRBD1. CDR1 and CDR2 from the germline V gene are LNHDA and SQIVND (reference sequence). The CDR3 spans 13 residues. Trimming took 7 bases from V and 7 from J; bases not matched to a gene: 7.

CDR3 loop: CASSVADNYGYTF. Written as DNA, the CDR3 is TGTGCCAGCAGCGTAGCAGATAACTATGGCTACACCTTC. The chain joins TRBV9 to TRBJ1-2; the D is unclear. This CDR3 comprises 13 residues. The V end lost 0 bases, the J end lost 1 base, and 4 bases lay between the germline ends. Germline V gene lookup returns CDR1 SGDLS and CDR2 YYNGEE.

The genes are TRBV7-9 and TRBJ1-2; TRBD1 matches at 8 bases. The V gene's germline CDR1 is SEHNR and CDR2 FQNEAQ (reference sequence). This CDR3 region has 13 residues. The J segment lost 4 bases and the V segment lost 5 bases, leaving 3 bases of the junction unmatched. The CDR3 DNA reads as TGTGCCAGCAGCCGAGGGACAGGCTATGGCTACACCTTC. It yields the protein CASSRGTGYGYTF.

This clone was counted a single time. This chain uses TRBV5-5 with TRBJ2-4; 8 bases are a match to TRBD1. Germline CDR1 reads SGHKS; CDR2 reads YYEKEE (reference sequence). The CDR3 sequence is 16 residues long. Trimming at V came to 0 bases and at J to 2 bases, leaving 4 bases not matched to a gene. The CDR3 reads CASSLGTGRSKNIQYF. As DNA, the CDR3 is TGTGCCAGCAGCTTGGGGACAGGGCGGTCCAAAAACATTCAGTACTTC.

The J gene is TRBJ1-2, the V gene TRBV20-1; 9 positions match TRBD1. The trim removed 4 bases at V and 8 bases at J, leaving 14 bases unmatched. The CDR3 runs to 15 residues. The germline CDR1 and CDR2 sequences are DFQATT and SNEGSKA (reference sequence). CDR3 nucleotides: TGCAGTGCTACTGATTCCCAACAGGGGGCGAGGGGCTACACCTTC. As protein: CSATDSQQGARGYTF.

The chain links TRBV5-1 to TRBJ2-5; no firm D call. The germline gives CDR1 SGHRS, CDR2 YFSETQ. V was shortened by 1 base and J by 7 bases, with 11 bases between the two germline ends. This CDR3 is built from 13 residues. The CDR3 DNA follows: TGCGCCAGCAGCTTGAGCAGACAAATGACCCAGTACTTC. Translation: CASSLSRQMTQYF.

V gene TRBV4-2 combines with J gene TRBJ1-2; no definite D call. CDR1 and CDR2 (germline): LGHNA, YNFKEQ. Trimming took off 1 base at V and 2 bases at J, with 14 bases between the two ends. The CDR3 runs 16 residues. CDR3 sequence reads: CASSQVVGGINYGYTF. Written as DNA, the CDR3 is TGTGCCAGCAGCCAAGTCGTCGGAGGGATCAACTATGGCTACACCTTC.

The gene calls are TRBV27 and TRBJ1-1; 10 bases agree with TRBD1. The CDR3 has 17 amino acids. The V gene end was trimmed by 3 bases and the J gene end by 2 bases; junction bases not matched to a gene: 9. Germline lookup yields CDR1 MNHEY and CDR2 SMNVEV (reference sequence). CDR3 loop: CASSFTARQGANTEAFF. The CDR3, as DNA: TGTGCCAGCAGTTTCACTGCCCGACAGGGGGCAAACACTGAAGCTTTCTTT.

A few counts support this clone. The chain carries TRBV19 and TRBJ1-2; 11 bases map to TRBD1. The length of the CDR3 is 18 residues. Trimming at V came to 2 bases and at J to 4 bases, leaving 12 bases not matched to a gene. Germline CDR1 LNHDA, CDR2 SQIVND (reference sequence). CDR3 nucleotides: TGTGCCAGTAGTATAAGTAGGACAGGGGGCGAGAGGGTCTATGGCTACACCTTC. It translates to CASSISRTGGERVYGYTF.

The rearrangement uses TRBV6-6 and TRBJ1-2; D might be TRBD1 (5 bases). Germline V gene lookup returns CDR1 MNHNY and CDR2 SVGAGI (reference sequence). CDR3 length: 14 amino acids. V was cut by 5 bases and J by 5 bases, with 15 bases left in between. CDR3 loop: CASSRDSGKYGYTF. In nucleotides, the CDR3 is TGTGCCAGCAGTCGGGACTCGGGGAAATATGGCTACACCTTC.